This T cell receptor (beta chain) was sequenced during a study of T cell repertoires in breast cancer (dated by TCRdb to 2016 to 2017). General notes on the study: Tumors, lymph nodes and peripheral blood lymphocytes from breast cancer patients were profiled in the study, along with peripheral blood from healthy control donors. Controls included nine healthy donors of an age range similar to the patients. Tumors and tumor-involved lymph nodes were minced and digested with Liberase and DNase, then filtered through 70-um and 40-um filters. On average, sequencing produced around 490,000 sequences per sample, which came to about 10 reads per input cell. The majority of the roughly 20 patient tumors analyzed for shared TCRs were ER+/PR+. Tumor-free lymph nodes were processed with no enzymatic digestion, and blood samples were separated using Ficoll. Because breast cancer has a low mutational burden and common mutations are rare, the study reasoned that TCRs shared between breast cancer patients would target shared antigens.

The germline V gene (reference sequence) gives CDR1 as DFQATT and CDR2 as SNEGSKA. Trimming takes 1 base from V and 2 bases from J, and the germline ends sit 9 bases apart. The CDR3 holds 14 amino acids from the cysteine to the phenylalanine. Just the 42-base CDR3 DNA is kept, in frame starting at base 1. The paper's findings and limits, for the study overall: TRBV7 predominance was observed among shared TCRs, which possibly reflected tumor recognition or mispriming bias from eight TRBV7 primers. Emulsion RT-PCR was regarded as qualitative rather than quantitative, because clone recovery was skewed by transcript abundance and primer differences. Around 19 TCR pairs were shared across seven or more patient tumors and rarely found in control blood, suggesting possible tumor specificity. Shared TCRs were encoded by various nucleotide sequences, which suggests selection and expansion based on antigen. Sentinel lymph nodes involved by tumor shared about fourfold more TCRs with matched tumor repertoires than tumor-free nodes did (roughly 8% versus 2%). Discarding singleton TCRs and sampling only part of each tumor may have missed genuine antitumor clones.

To analyze paired alpha-beta TCRs of CD8+ T cells, the researchers used an expanded emulsion RT-PCR method with primers covering all TCR V genes. CD8+ T cells were isolated with a CD8 positive selection kit and incubated overnight in approximately 10 IU/mL IL-2 before emulsion RT-PCR. Library creation used emulsion pairing. Unpaired genes were suppressed by a second nested PCR with blocking oligos, after which a third nested PCR added Illumina adaptors and barcodes. Between roughly 5,000 and 280,000 T cells, along with C-region, Stepout and V-region primers, were included in each emulsion RT-PCR master mix. The emulsions were generated using the Micellula Emulsion and Purification Kit, and the RT-PCR was run with Qiagen OneStep RT-PCR reagents. Pooled libraries were sequenced on an Illumina MiSeq with paired-end 2 x 250 reads. The paper's data handling went like this. In Galaxy, read pairs were joined and then clipped at the engineered overlap into separate alpha and beta files, and any unclipped reads were discarded. Alpha-beta pairs were assigned using CompleteTCR, a MiTCR-based pipeline in which chains sharing read cluster identifiers are linked by an R script. TCR sequences observed only once, about 1-3.3%, were removed as potential sequencing errors. The public sequencing data were trimmed at Q25 with fastp and processed into clonotypes with MiXCR by TCRdb, which kept only in-frame beta chains. Entries are consolidated by CDR3 protein sequence, retaining the most common genes and DNA. TCRdb's processing, not the authors' own work, is the source of the V and J calls. Here the sample has nearly 40,000 distinct CDR3 sequences; 45% occur a single time. The ten largest make up approximately 57% of the sample.

Regarding this clonotype: This receptor's antigen is unknown. No base qualities exist here, and no much larger clone lies one base off it.

This receptor was identified in a pool of human donors with breast cancer or a healthy control (not recorded which). The source material was CD8+ T cells. This chain joins TRBV20-1 to TRBJ2-1; no D gene call is confident. The CDR3 is CSARVTSTYNEQFF. The base sequence is TGCAGTGCTAGAGTGACTTCTACCTACAATGAGCAGTTCTTC.